This is a list of T cell receptor beta chains from one sample in a study of T cell responses to AZD1222 COVID-19 vaccine. Only in-frame clones appear in the TCRdb table, and some are missing; sequencing was by immunoSEQ multiplex PCR. Of approximately 80,000 clones in the sample, 85% to 90% were seen once. The source material was peripheral blood, sampled on day 0 of AZD1222 vaccination. The receptor source for this set is an adult in good health. Each CDR3 is given with its conserved first and last residue. Fields, in order: V gene, clone size, J gene, D gene, CDR3 DNA, CDR3 protein. The D gene is left open where the match is weak. The size entry is marked missing in some rows and otherwise reads once, few, many or a size class.

>TRBV7-2|.|TRBJ2-3|.
TGTGCCAGCAGCTTAGTAGGGGTTAGAGATACGCAGTATTTT
CASSLVGVRDTQYF
>TRBV11-1|.|TRBJ2-7|TRBD1
TGTGCCAGCAGCTTAGACCCGGACAGGATTTTCTACGAGCAGTACTTC
CASSLDPDRIFYEQYF
>TRBV14|.|TRBJ1-6|.
TGTGCCAGCAGCCAAGAGGGGGTCCTAACCTATAATTCACCCCTCCACTTT
CASSQEGVLTYNSPLHF
>TRBV6-5|.|TRBJ1-4|.
TGTGCCAGCAGTTCCTTGGGGGCCCCTAATGAAAAACTGTTTTTT
CASSSLGAPNEKLFF
>TRBV19|.|TRBJ2-2|.
TGTGCCAGTAGTACTCTTCACAGCACCGGGGAGCTGTTTTTT
CASSTLHSTGELFF
>TRBV20-1|.|TRBJ2-7|TRBD2
TGCAGTGCTAGTCCTGGGGCTTCTAGCGGGAGGTACGAGCAGTACTTC
CSASPGASSGRYEQYF
>TRBV5-1|.|TRBJ2-3|.
TGCGCCAGCAGCTTAGGGTCAGCTAGCACAGATACGCAGTATTTT
CASSLGSASTDTQYF
>TRBV6-5|.|TRBJ1-1|.
TGTGCCAGCAGTCAGACGGCCTCGAACACTGAAGCTTTCTTT
CASSQTASNTEAFF
>TRBV2|.|TRBJ1-5|.
TGTGCCAGCAGTGAATCTGGCGCGGGAAGTCAGCCCCAGCATTTT
CASSESGAGSQPQHF
>TRBV19|.|TRBJ1-3|TRBD1
TGTGCCAGTAGGGGACAGGGGGCCACCTCTGGAAACACCATATATTTT
CASRGQGATSGNTIYF
>TRBV19|.|TRBJ1-5|.
TGTGCCAGTAGTATGGGGAACGATCGGCCCCAGCATTTT
CASSMGNDRPQHF
>TRBV28|.|TRBJ2-1|TRBD2
TGTGCCAGCAATCAGGAATTCACCGGGGGACTAGCGGGAGAGGGAGCTGAGCAGTTCTTC
CASNQEFTGGLAGEGAEQFF
>TRBV27|.|TRBJ1-2|.
TGTGCCAGCAGCCTTGGGGTTAAGGATGGCTACACCTTC
CASSLGVKDGYTF
>TRBV2|.|TRBJ1-3|.
TGTGCCAGCAGTGAATTGGGCAGTGAGGAAAACACCATATATTTT
CASSELGSEENTIYF
>TRBV9|.|TRBJ2-7|TRBD2
TGTGCCAGCAGCGTACTAGCGGGAGGTGAGCAGTACTTC
CASSVLAGGEQYF
>TRBV7-2|.|TRBJ2-5|TRBD2
TGTGCCAGCAGCTCTAGCGGGAGATGGGAGACCCAGTACTTC
CASSSSGRWETQYF
>TRBV10-3|medium-sized|TRBJ2-7|.
TGTGCCATCAGTGAGTACACATCACAATACGAGCAGTACTTC
CAISEYTSQYEQYF
>TRBV3-1/TRBV3-2|.|TRBJ2-1|.
TGTGCCAGCAGCCGGGACGGTAGCTCCTACAATGAGCAGTTCTTC
CASSRDGSSYNEQFF
>TRBV2|.|TRBJ2-4|TRBD2
TGTGCCAGCTGGAGGGGAGGGGCCAAAAACATTCAGTACTTC
CASWRGGAKNIQYF
>TRBV7-9|.|TRBJ1-2|.
TGTGCCAGCAGCTTAGAAGTCAAGCGCCTGGGTGGCTACACCTTC
CASSLEVKRLGGYTF
>TRBV5-1|.|TRBJ1-1|TRBD1
TGCGCCAGCAATGCAAAGTCAGGGGGAAGGCGCACTGAAGCTTTCTTT
CASNAKSGGRRTEAFF
>TRBV18|.|TRBJ1-1|.
TGTGCCAGCTCACCACGGGTGGGCACTGAAGCTTTCTTT
CASSPRVGTEAFF
>TRBV16|once|TRBJ2-1|TRBD2
TGTGCCAGCAGCCAGCCCTGGCCGACTAGCGGGATCGGGCAGTTCTTC
CASSQPWPTSGIGQFF
>TRBV20-1|.|TRBJ2-3|.
TGCAGTGCTGGATGGGGAGATACGCAGTATTTT
CSAGWGDTQYF
>TRBV6-5|few|TRBJ1-5|TRBD1
TGTGCCAGCAGATTGACCACAGGGGGTGATCAGCCCCAGCATTTT
CASRLTTGGDQPQHF
>TRBV19|.|TRBJ1-3|.
TGTGCCAGTAGTATATTACCGATCTCTGGAAACACCATATATTTT
CASSILPISGNTIYF
>TRBV6-6|.|TRBJ2-3|.
TGTGCCAGCAGTTTAGATAGCACAGATACGCAGTATTTT
CASSLDSTDTQYF
>TRBV28|.|TRBJ1-2|TRBD1
TGTGCCAGCAGCAAGGGGACAGGGGAAGGCTACACCTTC
CASSKGTGEGYTF
>TRBV5-1|once|TRBJ2-2|.
TGCGCCAGCAGCTTGTACGGGAACACCGGGGAGCTGTTTTTT
CASSLYGNTGELFF
>TRBV5-1|.|TRBJ2-7|TRBD2
TGCGCCAGCAGCTTGGGGGGCGCGGCTAGCGGGAAAACGTACGAGCAGTACTTC
CASSLGGAASGKTYEQYF
>TRBV11-2|.|TRBJ1-1|.
TGTGCCAGCAGCACTAGGGTTACTGGGAGGAACACTGAAGCTTTCTTT
CASSTRVTGRNTEAFF
>TRBV7-8|.|TRBJ2-1|.
TGTGCCAGCGAGGATCACCACCTCAGCAATGAGCAGTTCTTC
CASEDHHLSNEQFF
>TRBV29-1|.|TRBJ1-2|.
TGCAGCGTTAGTTTAACAGCCGGGGTTGGCTACACCTTC
CSVSLTAGVGYTF
>TRBV2|.|TRBJ1-5|.
TGTGCCAGCAGTGAAATCCCAGGTCGGCAGCCCCAGCATTTT
CASSEIPGRQPQHF
>TRBV2|once|TRBJ2-3|.
TGTGCCAGCAGAGGTGGCCCCCTCGATACGCAGTATTTT
CASRGGPLDTQYF
>TRBV4-1|.|TRBJ2-3|.
TGCGCCAGCAGCCAAGAATTTGTGGCGGGAACGGGACCAGATACGCAGTATTTT
CASSQEFVAGTGPDTQYF
>TRBV10-3|.|TRBJ1-2|.
TGTGCCATAAGCGGCACGGAGAAGTATGGCTACACCTTC
CAISGTEKYGYTF
>TRBV6-5|.|TRBJ2-2|.
TGTGCCAGCAGTTCCCTTCCTTCAGGGACCGGGGAGCTGTTTTTT
CASSSLPSGTGELFF
>TRBV6-5|.|TRBJ1-3|.
TGTGCCAGCAGTCGGACAGTCTCTGGAAACACCATATATTTT
CASSRTVSGNTIYF
>TRBV11-1|.|TRBJ2-1|.
TGTGCCAGCAGCCCTAGCAATGAGCAGTTCTTC
CASSPSNEQFF
>TRBV29-1|.|TRBJ2-2|TRBD1
TGCAGCGTGGGGTTGATTCGCAGGGGGCGCGAATCGGCCGGGGAGCTGTTTTTT
CSVGLIRRGRESAGELFF
>TRBV19|.|TRBJ2-7|.
TGTGCCAGTAGTATAGAACTCTACTCGTCCTACGAGCAGTACTTC
CASSIELYSSYEQYF
>TRBV5-1|.|TRBJ2-2|.
TGCGCCAGCAGCTTGGCGAACGGGGAGCTGTTTTTT
CASSLANGELFF
>TRBV7-9|once|TRBJ2-5|.
TGTGCCAGCACCACCCTTGCGGCGGTTGAAGAGACCCAGTACTTC
CASTTLAAVEETQYF
>TRBV11-2|.|TRBJ1-2|TRBD1
TGTGCCAGCAGCGTGACAGGGAAATATAACTATGGCTACACCTTC
CASSVTGKYNYGYTF
>TRBV11-2|once|TRBJ1-1|.
TGTGCCAGCAGCTTAGAGGGTGTCCACACTGAAGCTTTCTTT
CASSLEGVHTEAFF
>TRBV3-1/TRBV3-2|.|TRBJ1-3|.
TGTGCCAGCAGAGACGGGGGTCCTGGAAACACCATATATTTT
CASRDGGPGNTIYF